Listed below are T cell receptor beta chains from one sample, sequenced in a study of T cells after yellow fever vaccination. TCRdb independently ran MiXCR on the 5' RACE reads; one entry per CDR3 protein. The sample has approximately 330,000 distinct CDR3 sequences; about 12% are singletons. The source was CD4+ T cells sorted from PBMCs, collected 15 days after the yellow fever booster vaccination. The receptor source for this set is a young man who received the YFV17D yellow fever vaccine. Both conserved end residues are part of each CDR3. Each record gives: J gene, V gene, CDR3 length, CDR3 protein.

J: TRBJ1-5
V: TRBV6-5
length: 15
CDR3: CASSRDYNSNQPQHF

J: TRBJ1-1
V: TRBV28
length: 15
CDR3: CAIREDRGHDTEAFF

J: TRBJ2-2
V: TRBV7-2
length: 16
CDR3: CASSLVPGGNTGELFF

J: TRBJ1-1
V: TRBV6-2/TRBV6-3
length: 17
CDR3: CASSSVGTGRANTEAFF

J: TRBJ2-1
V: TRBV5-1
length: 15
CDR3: CASSHIEGPYNEQFF

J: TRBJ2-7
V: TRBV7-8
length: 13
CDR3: CASSLGEMYEQYF

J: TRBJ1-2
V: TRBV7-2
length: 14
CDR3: CASSTSLANYGYTF

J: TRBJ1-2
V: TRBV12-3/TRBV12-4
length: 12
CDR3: CASSLAGLGYTF

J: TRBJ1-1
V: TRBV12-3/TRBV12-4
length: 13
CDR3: CASIEDLGTEAFF

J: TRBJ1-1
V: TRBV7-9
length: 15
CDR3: CASSRRQQGNTEAFF

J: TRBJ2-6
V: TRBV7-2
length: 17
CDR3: CASSLVSSSSGANVLTF

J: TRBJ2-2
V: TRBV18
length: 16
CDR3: CASSLGQGATTGELFF

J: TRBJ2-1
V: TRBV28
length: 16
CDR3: CASSFREGGYDNEQFF

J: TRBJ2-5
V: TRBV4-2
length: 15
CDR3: CASSHQGVKEETQYF

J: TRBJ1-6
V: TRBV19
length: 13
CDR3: CASSIGYNSPLHF

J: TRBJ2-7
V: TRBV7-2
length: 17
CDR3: CASSFPGLAGERYEQYF

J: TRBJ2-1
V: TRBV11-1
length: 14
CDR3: CASSLLDSYNEQFF

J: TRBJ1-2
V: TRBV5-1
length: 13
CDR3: CASSLAQGNGYTF

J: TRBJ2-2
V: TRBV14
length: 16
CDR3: CASSHLSGSYTGELFF

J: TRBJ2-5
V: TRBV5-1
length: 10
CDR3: CASLFETQYF

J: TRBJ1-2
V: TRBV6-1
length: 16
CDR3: CASSGATRLYLYGYTF

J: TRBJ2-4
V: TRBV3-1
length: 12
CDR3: CASSQPVGRRYF

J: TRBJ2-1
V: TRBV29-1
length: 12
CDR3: CSVRHQGNEQFF

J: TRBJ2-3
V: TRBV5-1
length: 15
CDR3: CASSFEWDSYDTQYF

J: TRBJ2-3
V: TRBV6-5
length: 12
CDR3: CASRQGSGWEYF

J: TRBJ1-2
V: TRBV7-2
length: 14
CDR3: CASSTQQGVYGYTF

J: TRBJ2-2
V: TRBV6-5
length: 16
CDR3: CASTLRSNRGTGELFF

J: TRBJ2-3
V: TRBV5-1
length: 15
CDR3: CASSLTLVHWDTQYF

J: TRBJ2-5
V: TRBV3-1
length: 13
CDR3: CASSQLAGETQYF

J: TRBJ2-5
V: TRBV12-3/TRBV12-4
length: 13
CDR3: CASSEQGAETQYF

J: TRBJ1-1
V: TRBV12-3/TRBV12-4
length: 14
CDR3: CASISYAPNTEAFF

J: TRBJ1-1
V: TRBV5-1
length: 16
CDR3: CASSPVYGGTNTEAFF

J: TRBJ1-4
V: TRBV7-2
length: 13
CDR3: CASSLFDVGKLFF

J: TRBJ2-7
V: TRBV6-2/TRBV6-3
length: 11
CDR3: CASGMGYEQYF

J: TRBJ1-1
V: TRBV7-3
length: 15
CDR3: CASSLVGRGEAEAFF

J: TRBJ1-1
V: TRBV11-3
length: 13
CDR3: CASSQGLAAEAFF

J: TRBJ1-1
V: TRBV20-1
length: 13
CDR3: CSARETVTTEAFF

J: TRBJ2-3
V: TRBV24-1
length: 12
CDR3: CATRDFTDTQYF

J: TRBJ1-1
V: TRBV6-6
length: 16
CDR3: CASGSLLGQGLTEAFF

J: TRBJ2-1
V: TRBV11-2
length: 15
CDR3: CASSLILAAHNEQFF

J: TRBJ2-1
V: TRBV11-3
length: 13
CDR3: CASSPFRFHEQFF

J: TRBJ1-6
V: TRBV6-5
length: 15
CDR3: CASRQPGGHNSPLHF

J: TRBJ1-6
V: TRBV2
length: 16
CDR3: CASSWTGASYNSPLHF

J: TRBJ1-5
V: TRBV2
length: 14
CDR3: CASTLLQGTQPQHF

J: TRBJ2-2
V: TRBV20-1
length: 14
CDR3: CSVIMQGRTGELFF

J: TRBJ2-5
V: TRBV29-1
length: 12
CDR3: CSVAGNQETQYF

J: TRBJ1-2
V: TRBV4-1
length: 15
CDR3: CASSPGQLTPYGYTF

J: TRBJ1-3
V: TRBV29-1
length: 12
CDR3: CSVGVAGNTIYF

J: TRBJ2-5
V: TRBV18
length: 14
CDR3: CASSPGTGGWTQYF

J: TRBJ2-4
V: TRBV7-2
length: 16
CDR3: CASSFRGAGAKNIQYF

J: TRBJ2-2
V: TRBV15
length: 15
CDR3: CATSRGGLAVGELFF

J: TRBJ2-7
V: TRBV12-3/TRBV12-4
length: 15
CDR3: CASSFQRGESYEQYF

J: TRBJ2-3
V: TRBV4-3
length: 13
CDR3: CASSQKGADTQYF

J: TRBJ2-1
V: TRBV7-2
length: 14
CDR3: CASRRPNSYNEQFF

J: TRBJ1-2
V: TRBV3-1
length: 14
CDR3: CASSQAQGYYGYTF

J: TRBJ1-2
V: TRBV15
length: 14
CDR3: CATSRDRDSPGYTF

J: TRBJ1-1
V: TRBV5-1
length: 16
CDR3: CASSLVFQGMNTEAFF

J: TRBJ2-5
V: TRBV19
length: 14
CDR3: CASRLGGGEETQYF

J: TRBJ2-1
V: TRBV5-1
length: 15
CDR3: CASSLSIHSYNEQFF

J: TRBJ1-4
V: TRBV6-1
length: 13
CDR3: CASSRTGGEKLFF